Below are 12 T cell receptor beta chains sequenced from a single sample in a study of T-cell reconstitution after alpha-beta-depleted transplantation in children. Preparation of the TCRbeta library involved a method that used unique molecular identifiers. TCRdb used MiXCR to reprocess the PCR reads, holding one entry per CDR3 protein. In the table there are 300,000 or so distinct CDR3 sequences, about a quarter of which are singletons. The material sequenced was PBMCs, mostly from graft donor cells, taken 180 days after TCRalphabeta/CD19-depleted stem cell transplant. These receptors were taken from a male patient under 18 who had a stem cell transplant for acute lymphoblastic leukemia, so the T cells may come from the graft donor.

In this sample, this clonotype turned up a few times. The rearrangement joins TRBV3-1 to TRBJ2-3; tentatively, D is TRBD2 (5 bases). The length of the CDR3 is 16 residues. CDR1 is LGHDT, CDR2 YNNKEL, per germline (reference sequence). V dropped 4 bases and J dropped 5 bases, with 19 bases sitting between them. CDR3 bases: TGTGCCAGCAGCCCCCGAGGAGCCTTCGGACTAGATACGCAGTATTTT. This encodes CASSPRGAFGLDTQYF.

The rearrangement links TRBV5-1 to TRBJ2-5; 7 bases agree with TRBD1. The CDR3 is 15 residues long. J was trimmed by 4 bases and V by 4 bases; bases with no gene match: 10. CDR1 and CDR2 (germline): SGHRS, YFSETQ. The CDR3 reads CASSIGTVWGETQYF. The CDR3 DNA is TGCGCCAGCAGCATCGGGACAGTTTGGGGAGAGACCCAGTACTTC.

This sequence joins TRBV20-1 and TRBJ2-1; TRBD2 aligns across 11 bases. CDR3 length: 16 residues. J lost 3 bases, V lost 0 bases, and 4 bases had no gene match. Germline V gene lookup returns CDR1 DFQATT and CDR2 SNEGSKA (reference sequence). The CDR3 spells CSARDLGTSGYNEQFF. The CDR3 DNA reads as TGCAGTGCTAGAGATCTAGGGACTAGCGGCTACAATGAGCAGTTCTTC.

A single count supports this clonotype. V gene TRBV6-1 combines with J gene TRBJ2-7; D ambiguous. V lost 7 bases and J 3 bases, leaving 16 bases between the germline ends. The CDR3 loop spans 14 amino acids. Germline loops: CDR1 MNHNS, CDR2 SASEGT. The CDR3 DNA follows: TGTGCCAGCACGGTGGGCCAGATGTACTACGAGCAGTACTTC. It translates to CASTVGQMYYEQYF.

This clonotype was detected a few times. The rearrangement links TRBV7-3 to TRBJ1-2; unclear D gene. The CDR3 runs 13 residues. Trimming removed 3 bases at V and 4 bases at J, with 9 bases between. From germline, CDR1 is SGHTA and CDR2 FQGTGA. The CDR3 spells CASSFTKGYGYTF. DNA of the CDR3: TGTGCCAGCAGCTTTACTAAGGGCTATGGCTACACCTTC.

The chain joins TRBV11-2 to TRBJ2-7; either TRBD1 or TRBD2 may fit D (5 bases each). The germline V gene has CDR1 SGHAT and CDR2 FQNNGV. V lost 5 bases to trimming and J lost 2 bases, with 10 bases between them. The CDR3 is 13 residues long. CDR3 sequence reads: CASSRGPAYEQYF. The CDR3 DNA reads TGTGCCAGCAGCCGGGGACCCGCCTACGAGCAGTACTTC.

The sample holds a few counts of this clonotype. The chain joins TRBV2 to TRBJ2-1; TRBD1 agrees at 7 bases. The CDR3 runs to 15 residues. Germline CDR1 and CDR2: SNHLY and FYNNEI. J lost 4 bases, V lost 8 bases, and 11 bases had no gene match. The CDR3 loop is CASPATGALYNEQFF. CDR3 nucleotides: TGTGCCAGCCCTGCCACAGGGGCCCTTTACAATGAGCAGTTCTTC.

This clonotype was found a few times. This chain uses TRBV5-6 with TRBJ1-2, with a possible D match to TRBD1 (6 bases). V lost 1 base and J 5 bases, leaving 9 bases between the germline ends. The CDR3 loop spans 13 amino acids. Germline lookup yields CDR1 SGHDT and CDR2 YYEEEE. Written as DNA, the CDR3 is TGTGCCAGCAGCTTGCGCAGGGGTTATGGCTACACCTTC. Translating it yields CASSLRRGYGYTF.

The DNA for the CDR3 is TGCTGTTGTGGCGGGATGAACACTGAAGCTTTCTTT. Its protein product is CCCGGMNTEAFF. V gene TRBV20-1 combines with J gene TRBJ1-1, with unresolved D. Germline V gene lookup returns CDR1 DFQATT and CDR2 SNEGSKA (reference sequence). This CDR3 has 12 residues.

V and J are TRBV7-9 and TRBJ2-5; 9 nucleotides agree with TRBD2. Germline values: CDR1 SEHNR, CDR2 FQNEAQ (reference sequence). V was pared by 5 bases and J by 5 bases, with 9 bases of the junction left unmatched. The CDR3 is 15 amino acids. The CDR3 region is CASSLSGRREETQYF. As DNA, the CDR3 is TGTGCCAGCAGCCTTAGCGGGAGACGCGAGGAGACCCAGTACTTC.

The chain has TRBV6-5 and TRBJ2-7; TRBD2 agrees at 11 bases. The germline CDR1 and CDR2 sequences are MNHEY and SVGAGI. This CDR3 region has 14 residues. Germline trimming cut 2 bases from V and 6 bases from J; bases unmatched to any gene: 3. In nucleotides, the CDR3 is TGTGCCAGCAGTTACAGGGGGACTAGCGGCGAGCAGTACTTC. Translated, it gives CASSYRGTSGEQYF.

This clonotype showed up just a few times. The chain combines TRBV5-1 with TRBJ2-7, with TRBD1 matching over 7 bases. Germline V CDR1 and CDR2: SGHRS, YFSETQ. The CDR3 loop spans 13 amino acids. The junction had 7 bases not matched to a gene; V was cut back by 5 bases and J by 5 bases. CDR3 DNA: TGCGCCAGCAGGATGGACAGGATCCACGAGCAGTACTTC. Its translation is CASRMDRIHEQYF.